The rows below give T cell receptor beta chains drawn from one sample of a study of CD8 T cells in Susac syndrome. TCRdb re-called the immunoSEQ multiplex PCR reads through MiXCR, storing one row per CDR3 protein. The sample comprises 150,000 to 200,000 distinct CDR3 sequences, more than 90% of which are singletons, and more than 0.12% rests with the top ten. Sequencing was carried out using CD4+ T cells from PBMCs. These receptors came from a human donor in good health. The CDR3 runs from the conserved cysteine through the conserved F or W. A D gene is named only where the DNA matches it firmly. Where a row states a size, it is once, few, many or the class of an expanded clone; other rows omit it.

CDR3 length	V gene	J gene	D gene	clone size	CDR3 DNA	CDR3 protein
16	TRBV9	TRBJ2-3	TRBD2	.	TGTGCCAGCAGCGTAGAACTAGCGGGGGGTACAGATACGCAGTATTTT	CASSVELAGGTDTQYF
13	TRBV6-5	TRBJ1-5	.	.	TGTGCCAGCGCAGGGCAGCACAATCAGCCCCAGCATTTT	CASAGQHNQPQHF
13	TRBV6-2/TRBV6-3	TRBJ1-6	.	.	TGTGCCAGCCGGACGGTTAGTAATTCACCCCTCCACTTT	CASRTVSNSPLHF
14	TRBV15	TRBJ2-3	.	.	TGTGCCACCAGCAGAGGAGGATCAGTTGATACGCAGTATTTT	CATSRGGSVDTQYF
13	TRBV27	TRBJ1-6	TRBD1	.	TGTGCCAGCTGGGACAGGGGTAATTCACCCCTCCACTTT	CASWDRGNSPLHF
15	TRBV12-3/TRBV12-4	TRBJ2-3	.	.	TGTGCCAGCACCCATGATAGGGGCGGCACAGATACGCAGTATTTT	CASTHDRGGTDTQYF
15	TRBV6-5	TRBJ2-1	TRBD2	.	TGTGCCAGCAGTTCGCTAGCGGGGGGACACAATGAGCAGTTCTTC	CASSSLAGGHNEQFF
17	TRBV11-2	TRBJ2-6	TRBD1	.	TGTGCCAGCAGCTTAGGGGACAGCCTCTCTGGGGCCAACGTCCTGACTTTC	CASSLGDSLSGANVLTF
13	TRBV30	TRBJ1-2	.	few	TGTGCCTGGAGTGTGCCCGGAATGTATGGCTACACCTTC	CAWSVPGMYGYTF
16	TRBV30	TRBJ2-7	.	.	TGTGCCTGGAGGAAATCGCTGGGGTATGGGTCCTACGAGCAGTACTTC	CAWRKSLGYGSYEQYF
14	TRBV20-1	TRBJ2-7	TRBD1	.	TGCAGTGGGGTGACAGGGAGTCCTCCCTACGAGCAGTACTTC	CSGVTGSPPYEQYF
14	TRBV6-5	TRBJ2-3	.	.	TGTGCCAGCAGATCCGGGACCGATACAGATACGCAGTATTTT	CASRSGTDTDTQYF
15	TRBV20-1	TRBJ2-1	TRBD2	.	TGCAGTGCGCCCCTCCAGGCGGGGGGGGGCAATGAGCAGTTCTTC	CSAPLQAGGGNEQFF
13	TRBV24-1	TRBJ2-3	.	.	TGTGCCACCAGTGACGCGGGGCTGGATACGCAGTATTTT	CATSDAGLDTQYF
18	TRBV12-3/TRBV12-4	TRBJ2-3	TRBD2	.	TGTGCCAGCAGTTTAGACTCCCGACTAGCGGGGGGCACAGATACGCAGTATTTT	CASSLDSRLAGGTDTQYF
15	TRBV24-1	TRBJ2-2	.	.	TGTGCCACCAGTGATGCGGACAGGAACACCGGGGAGCTGTTTTTT	CATSDADRNTGELFF
16	TRBV3-1	TRBJ2-7	TRBD2	.	TGTGCCAGCAGCCAAGATTACCAGCGGGGGGCCTACGAGCAGTACTTC	CASSQDYQRGAYEQYF
17	TRBV4-1	TRBJ2-3	.	.	TGCGCCAGCAGCCCGTGGGGGAGCCTTCGTGAGGCAGATACGCAGTATTTT	CASSPWGSLREADTQYF
14	TRBV4-1	TRBJ1-1	.	.	TGCGCCAGCAGCCAAGTAGGGGGGAAGGGCTTGGCTTTCTTT	CASSQVGGKGLAFF
18	TRBV24-1	TRBJ2-3	TRBD1	.	TGTGCCACCAGTGATCCACCATGGGGGGACAGGGGATTCGATACGCAGTATTTT	CATSDPPWGDRGFDTQYF
12	TRBV30	TRBJ1-5	.	.	TGTGCCTGGAGTCGTCCGGGACTGAAAAAGCATTTT	CAWSRPGLKKHF
12	TRBV3-1	TRBJ2-7	.	.	TGTGCCACCGCGAATGGAGAGTACGAGCAGTACTTC	CATANGEYEQYF
14	TRBV20-1	TRBJ2-7	.	.	TGCAGTGCTAGAGTCACCGGGACATACAACGAGCAGTACTTC	CSARVTGTYNEQYF
16	TRBV9	TRBJ2-3	.	.	TGTGCCAGCAGCGTAGGCCCGGATACTAGCACAGATACGCAGTATTTT	CASSVGPDTSTDTQYF
14	TRBV29-1	TRBJ2-5	TRBD1	.	TGCAGCGTTACCGGACAGGTTAAATTGGAGACCCAGTACTTC	CSVTGQVKLETQYF
13	TRBV3-1	TRBJ2-1	.	.	TGTGCCAGCAGTCCCCTATCAGGGTATGAGCAGTTCTTC	CASSPLSGYEQFF
12	TRBV29-1	TRBJ2-5	TRBD2	once	TGCAGCGTTGAGGCTAGCGGAGAGACCCAGTACTTC	CSVEASGETQYF
14	TRBV3-1	TRBJ2-7	.	.	TGTGCCAGCAGCCAAGGGACAGACTACTACGAGCAGTACTTC	CASSQGTDYYEQYF
13	TRBV24-1	TRBJ2-1	TRBD2	.	TGTGCCACCAGCATAGCGGGGGGGAATGAGCAGTTCTTC	CATSIAGGNEQFF
16	TRBV6-2/TRBV6-3	TRBJ2-7	TRBD2	.	TGTGCCAGCAGTTTCGCCCTAGCGGGGGGCGCCTACGAGCAGTACTTC	CASSFALAGGAYEQYF
13	TRBV5-6	TRBJ1-2	TRBD1	.	TGTGCCAGCAGCTTTGACAGGGGCTATGGCTACACCTTC	CASSFDRGYGYTF
12	TRBV20-1	TRBJ1-2	.	.	TGCAGTGCCAAGACCCAGGATTTTGGCTACACCTTC	CSAKTQDFGYTF
14	TRBV18	TRBJ2-3	TRBD2	.	TGTGCCAGCTCACCTCCCGGGACTAGCTTTGCGCAGTATTTT	CASSPPGTSFAQYF
15	TRBV7-8	TRBJ2-1	.	.	TGTGCCAGCAGCCTGGGGGGCAAGTCCAACAATGAGCAGTTCTTC	CASSLGGKSNNEQFF
13	TRBV20-1	TRBJ1-3	.	.	TGCAGTGCTAGAGGCGGGTATGGAAACACCATATATTTT	CSARGGYGNTIYF
14	TRBV20-1	TRBJ2-3	.	.	TGCAGTGCTACCAGAACGGGGTTTACAGATACGCAGTATTTT	CSATRTGFTDTQYF
13	TRBV7-9	TRBJ2-5	TRBD1	.	TGTGCCTCCGGCGACAGGGTGTTGGAGACCCAGTACTTC	CASGDRVLETQYF
16	TRBV4-1	TRBJ1-6	.	few	TGCGCCAGCAGCCAAGATGTGGTCAGGGGAGCCTCACCCCTCCACTTT	CASSQDVVRGASPLHF
17	TRBV18	TRBJ2-5	.	.	TGTGCCAGCTCACCACCGGGCAGGGGGGTGCAGTTGGAGACCCAGTACTTC	CASSPPGRGVQLETQYF
13	TRBV20-1	TRBJ2-7	TRBD1	.	TGCAGTGCTAGAGATGGGGACAGAGTCGAGCAGTACTTC	CSARDGDRVEQYF
15	TRBV30	TRBJ1-1	.	.	TGTGCCTGGAGGAAATTCGGACACCTGAACACTGAAGCTTTCTTT	CAWRKFGHLNTEAFF
17	TRBV27	TRBJ1-6	TRBD1	.	TGTGCCAGCAGTTCGACAGGGTCCCGCTCCTATAATTCACCCCTCCACTTT	CASSSTGSRSYNSPLHF
13	TRBV9	TRBJ2-3	.	.	TGTGCCAGCAGCGCTGACCACGCAGATACGCAGTATTTT	CASSADHADTQYF